These 8 T cell receptor beta chains share one sample of origin, sequenced in a study of glioma-infiltrating T cells. The iRepertoire nested amplicon-rescue multiplex PCR amplified TCR alpha and beta CDR3s from RNA. TCRdb processed the multiplex PCR reads anew with MiXCR; each CDR3 protein has one entry. Counted here are more than 100,000 distinct CDR3 sequences, about 30% occurring once; the ten biggest clones make up approximately 43%. Sequenced material: glioma tissue, nonneoplastic brain tissue, or PBMCs (not recorded which). All receptors come from a human donor with low-grade glioma or glioblastoma, undergoing nonglioma brain surgery, or in good health (not recorded which).

Worth noting for this clonotype: This clone may be a read error of a much larger clone one base away. The V call is TRBV6-1, the J call TRBJ2-1; perhaps TRBD2 as D (7 bases). V shed 6 bases and J shed 10 bases, with 19 bases lying between them. Per germline, CDR1 MNHNS and CDR2 SASEGT. This CDR3 region has 14 residues. DNA for the CDR3: TGTGCCAGCAGCTCGGGGGGCGAGGACTACGAGCAGTTCTTC. Its protein is CASSSGGEDYEQFF.

The chain links TRBV29-1 to TRBJ2-2, with 7 bases lining up with TRBD1. The germline CDR1 and CDR2 sequences are SQVTM and ANQGSEA. The CDR3 length is 12 residues. The junction had 6 bases not matched to a gene; V was cut back by 6 bases and J by 8 bases. The CDR3 spells CSVGTGEGELFF. The CDR3 DNA follows: TGCAGCGTCGGTACAGGGGAGGGGGAGCTGTTTTTT.

The table lists this clonotype with many counts. V usage is TRBV11-3 and J usage is TRBJ1-5; D is unresolved. The germline V gene encodes CDR1 SGHNT and CDR2 YENEEA. V lost 4 bases to trimming and J lost 0 bases, with 7 bases between them. The CDR3 length is 14 residues. For the CDR3, the DNA is TGTGCCAGCAGCTCCTCGTATAGCAATCAGCCCCAGCATTTT. Protein sequence: CASSSSYSNQPQHF.

V gene TRBV3-1 combines with J gene TRBJ2-7, with 7 bases fitting TRBD2. V trimming: 4 bases; J trimming: 0 bases; junction bases outside the gene matches: 6. Germline V CDR1 and CDR2: LGHDT, YNNKEL (reference sequence). The CDR3 loop spans 15 amino acids. As DNA, the CDR3 is TGTGCCAGCAGCCCTTACGGGGGGTCCTCCTACGAGCAGTACTTC. Amino acid sequence: CASSPYGGSSYEQYF.

This clonotype was recorded at least ten times. V is TRBV5-4 and J is TRBJ1-5, with TRBD1 matching over 8 bases. The CDR3 has 13 amino acids. V was pared by 4 bases and J by 7 bases, with 4 bases of the junction left unmatched. Germline CDR1 reads SGHNT; CDR2 reads YYREEE (reference sequence). CDR3 amino acids: CASSLDRGQPQHF. The CDR3 region has the DNA TGTGCCAGCAGCCTCGACAGGGGCCAGCCCCAGCATTTT.

The V gene is TRBV6-6, the J gene TRBJ2-3, with 9 positions matching TRBD2. Germline V gene sequence: CDR1 MNHNY, CDR2 SVGAGI (reference sequence). The CDR3 sequence is 16 residues long. With V trimmed by 4 bases and J by 2 bases, 7 bases remained unmatched. The CDR3 here is CASSSRLAEPTDTQYF. The CDR3 coding sequence is TGTGCCAGCAGTTCCCGACTAGCGGAGCCCACAGATACGCAGTATTTT.

This clonotype was observed a handful of times. The rearrangement joins TRBV7-9 to TRBJ2-7; tentatively, D is TRBD1 or TRBD2 (5 bases each). The V end lost 4 bases, the J end lost 1 base, and 11 bases lay between the germline ends. The CDR3 is 14 residues long. Germline CDR1 SEHNR, CDR2 FQNEAQ (reference sequence). CDR3 DNA: TGTGCCAGCAGCTACGGGACCTTTTCCTACGAGCAGTACTTC. This gives the protein CASSYGTFSYEQYF.

The chain joins TRBV30 to TRBJ2-1; D may be TRBD1 (6 bases). V was pared by 2 bases and J by 9 bases, with 14 bases between. This CDR3 spans 13 amino acids. Germline CDR1 is GTSNPN and CDR2 is SVGIG (reference sequence). CDR3 sequence: CAWSPQGEGEQFF. In DNA, the CDR3 is TGTGCCTGGAGTCCACAGGGTGAAGGTGAGCAGTTCTTC.